Listed here are 7 T cell receptor beta chains from one sample, sequenced in a study of cytomegalovirus exposure and HLA in healthy donors. PCR involved 60 Vbeta and 13 Jbeta primers. Method: immunoSEQ multiplex PCR; TCRdb's copy keeps in-frame clones and lacks some. The sample has some 98,000 clones, roughly 70% seen once. Source material: PBMCs. Source of these receptors: a middle-aged man in good health and CMV-seronegative.

The rearrangement joins TRBV9 to TRBJ2-5; possible D gene TRBD1, 6 bases. The CDR3 has 14 residues. Trimming removed 4 bases at V and 1 base at J, with 11 bases between. Germline V gene lookup returns CDR1 SGDLS and CDR2 YYNGEE. The CDR3 DNA reads as TGTGCCAGCAGCCCAACAGGGATCCAAGAGACCCAGTACTTC. Its translation: CASSPTGIQETQYF.

This chain uses TRBV7-9 with TRBJ2-7, with a weak D call TRBD2 (6 bases). This CDR3 is built from 15 residues. V gave up 5 bases and J gave up 3 bases, with 17 bases separating them. CDR1 and CDR2 (germline): SEHNR, FQNEAQ (reference sequence). Here the CDR3 DNA reads TGTGCCAGCAGCCGACTAGACCAGTCGGGCTACGAGCAGTACTTC. Translating it yields CASSRLDQSGYEQYF.

The gene calls are TRBV18 and TRBJ2-1; TRBD2 matches 9 bases. The CDR3 has 16 residues. The germline gives CDR1 KGHSH, CDR2 LQKENI. J gave up 4 bases and V 3 bases, and 7 bases lay outside the gene matches. CDR3 sequence reads: CASSPPTSGHYNEQFF. In DNA, the CDR3 is TGTGCCAGCTCACCTCCGACTAGCGGCCATTACAATGAGCAGTTCTTC.

In its sample, this clone was seen a few times. The CDR3: CASSQGPSLETQYF. The CDR3 DNA follows: TGCGCCAGCAGCCAAGGTCCTAGCTTGGAGACCCAGTACTTC. V gene TRBV4-1 combines with J gene TRBJ2-5; D possibly corresponds to TRBD2 (5 bases). This CDR3 region has 14 residues. Trimming cost V 1 base and J 5 bases, with 11 bases left between them. Germline V CDR1 and CDR2: MGHRA, YSYEKL.

The chain is built from TRBV4-1 and TRBJ2-3; no definite D call. The germline V gene encodes CDR1 MGHRA and CDR2 YSYEKL. The CDR3 loop spans 14 amino acids. Trimming took 4 bases from V and 0 from J, leaving 8 bases between them. The CDR3 is CASSPITSTDTQYF. The CDR3 nucleotides are TGCGCCAGCAGCCCTATAACTAGCACAGATACGCAGTATTTT.

The chain employs TRBV7-2 and TRBJ2-7; D unresolved. Germline V gives CDR1 SGHTA, CDR2 FQGNSA. The CDR3 spans 13 residues. V lost 7 bases and J lost 4, with 14 bases in between. The DNA of the CDR3 is TGTGCCAGCACCCTGGCCCGAGGATACGAGCAGTACTTC. Translated: CASTLARGYEQYF.

The chain carries TRBV18 and TRBJ2-1; 7 bases are a match to TRBD2. The trim removed 4 bases at V and 5 bases at J, leaving 5 bases unmatched. Germline CDR1 is KGHSH and CDR2 is LQKENI. The CDR3 has 14 amino acids. The DNA of the CDR3 is TGTGCCAGCTCACATAAGCGGGACGACAATGAGCAGTTCTTC. This codes for CASSHKRDDNEQFF.